A single sample is the source of the 12 T cell receptor beta chains below, sequenced in a study of T cell responses to AZD1222 COVID-19 vaccine. Sequencing was performed with immunoSEQ multiplex PCR; in TCRdb, only in-frame clones are kept and a portion is missing. The sample lists 250,000 to 300,000 clones; around 92% were seen once. Sequencing was performed on peripheral blood, taken 28 days after the second AZD1222 dose. The receptors originated from an adult who received the AZD1222 COVID-19 vaccine.

The chain combines TRBV5-1 with TRBJ2-5; D call uncertain. Trimming shortened V by 4 bases and J by 3 bases, and 10 bases separated the two germline ends. CDR3 size: 13 residues. From germline, CDR1 is SGHRS and CDR2 YFSETQ. The CDR3 sequence is CASSLRLKETQYF. The DNA of the CDR3 is TGCGCCAGCAGCCTGAGACTTAAAGAGACCCAGTACTTC.

The V call is TRBV5-5, the J call TRBJ1-3; no clear D. Deletions cut 0 bases from V and 2 bases from J, with 6 bases between. This CDR3 is built from 14 residues. Germline CDR1 reads SGHKS; CDR2 reads YYEKEE (reference sequence). DNA of the CDR3: TGTGCCAGCAGCTTGGACGGGGCTGGAAACACCATATATTTT. Translating it yields CASSLDGAGNTIYF.

The chain joins TRBV29-1 to TRBJ2-1; TRBD2 aligns across 7 bases. CDR3 length: 14 amino acids. V lost 7 bases to trimming and J lost 4 bases; unmatched junction nucleotides: 10. CDR1 is SQVTM, CDR2 ANQGSEA, per germline. CDR3 nucleotide sequence: TGCAGCGCCTCCGCTAGCGGAGTGTACAATGAGCAGTTCTTC. This encodes CSASASGVYNEQFF.

This clone was seen just once. The chain employs TRBV14 and TRBJ1-1; D gene uncertain. Per germline, CDR1 SGHDN and CDR2 FVKESK. The CDR3 covers 14 residues. V dropped 4 bases and J dropped 3 bases, with 12 bases sitting between them. The CDR3 protein is CASSPWAGDTEAFF. CDR3 DNA: TGTGCCAGCAGCCCCTGGGCCGGGGACACTGAAGCTTTCTTT. Combining the CDR3 with reference TRBV14 and TRBJ1-1 gives the whole variable domain EAGVTQFPSHSVIEKGQTVTLRCDPISGHDNLYWYRRVMGKEIKFLLHFVKESKQDESGMPNNRFLAERTGGTYSTLKVQPAELEDSGVYFCASSPWAGDTEAFFGQGTRLTVV.

V usage is TRBV18 and J usage is TRBJ2-7, with D unresolved. Between the trimmed V and J ends, which lost 3 bases and 0 bases, there was a span of 3 bases. CDR3 size: 12 residues. Germline V gene lookup returns CDR1 KGHSH and CDR2 LQKENI. CDR3 sequence reads: CASSPPSYEQYF. For the CDR3, the DNA is TGTGCCAGCTCACCCCCCTCCTACGAGCAGTACTTC.

This clone occurred once. This chain links TRBV2 with TRBJ1-1; D ambiguous. The V end was cut by 6 bases, the J end by 3 bases, with 11 bases between. The CDR3 has 13 residues. The V gene's germline CDR1 is SNHLY and CDR2 FYNNEI. The CDR3 DNA is TGTGCCAGCAGCCCGAGCTCGTACACTGAAGCTTTCTTT. This encodes CASSPSSYTEAFF. The variable domain in full, completed from reference TRBV2 and TRBJ1-1, reads EPEVTQTPSHQVTQMGQEVILRCVPISNHLYFYWYRQILGQKVEFLVSFYNNEISEKSEIFDDQFSVERPDGSNFTLKIRSTKLEDSAMYFCASSPSSYTEAFFGQGTRLTVV.

The V and J genes are TRBV12-3 or TRBV12-4 and TRBJ2-7; D call uncertain. V lost 7 bases, J lost 7 bases, and 14 bases lay in between. The CDR3 sequence is 12 residues long. The CDR3 loop reads CASTVDLGEQYF. CDR3 in DNA: TGTGCCAGCACTGTCGACCTCGGGGAGCAGTACTTC.

The chain couples TRBV7-3 to TRBJ2-2; tentative D call: TRBD2 (6 bases). Germline CDR1 and CDR2: SGHTA and FQGTGA. The germline V and J ends were trimmed by 5 bases and 5 bases, with 9 bases remaining between them. The CDR3 is 13 amino acids. CDR3 coding DNA: TGTGCCAGCAGCCAGACTAGTACCGGGGAGCTGTTTTTT. It encodes CASSQTSTGELFF.

The chain couples TRBV7-6 to TRBJ2-1, with D perhaps TRBD2 (5 bases). The germline V gene has CDR1 SGHVS and CDR2 FNYEAQ. Trimming shortened V by 0 bases and J by 6 bases, and 12 bases separated the two germline ends. This CDR3 is 15 amino acids long. CDR3 region: CASSLAGDPGNEQFF. CDR3 sequence (DNA): TGTGCCAGCAGCTTAGCGGGAGACCCCGGCAATGAGCAGTTCTTC.

This clone was counted once. The V gene is TRBV19, the J gene TRBJ1-5; 8 bases map to TRBD1. Germline V gene data show CDR1 as LNHDA and CDR2 as SQIVND (reference sequence). The J segment lost 9 bases and the V segment lost 3 bases, leaving 10 bases of the junction unmatched. There are 15 residues in the CDR3. The CDR3 DNA follows: TGTGCCAGTAGTATGAGGCCACAGGGGGAACGGCCCCAGCATTTT. It encodes CASSMRPQGERPQHF. The complete variable domain, with remaining parts taken from reference TRBV19 and TRBJ1-5, reads DGGITQSPKYLFRKEGQNVTLSCEQNLNHDAMYWYRQDPGQGLRLIYYSQIVNDFQKGDIAEGYSVSREKKESFPLTVTSAQKNPTAFYLCASSMRPQGERPQHFGDGTRLSIL.

V gene TRBV11-3 combines with J gene TRBJ2-3; 9 bases are a match to TRBD1. This CDR3 comprises 15 residues. Germline V gene lookup returns CDR1 SGHNT and CDR2 YENEEA. The ends lost 3 bases at V and 4 bases at J; junction bases unmatched: 5. The chain's CDR3 is CASSFGTGISDTQYF. The CDR3, as DNA: TGTGCCAGCAGCTTCGGGACAGGGATTTCAGATACGCAGTATTTT.

This sequence joins TRBV4-3 and TRBJ2-7; the D is unclear. CDR3 length equals 14 residues. Germline CDR1 reads LGHNA; CDR2 reads YSLEER. V lost 2 bases, J lost 5 bases, and 13 bases lay in between. CDR3 coding DNA: TGCGCCAGCAGCCAAAATGACCACCGAGACGAGCAGTACTTC. It is translated as CASSQNDHRDEQYF.